These T cell receptor beta chains were read from a single sample in a study of shared clonotypes between healthy human individuals. Only in-frame clones appear in the TCRdb table, and some are missing; sequencing was by immunoSEQ multiplex PCR. Of about 2.4 million clones listed, approximately 92% were seen once; the top ten hold more than 0.12%. Sequencing was carried out using naive CD4+ T cells sorted from blood. These receptors all stem from a man younger than 30 in good health. The CDR3 runs from the conserved cysteine through the conserved F or W. The order of the fields is V gene, J gene, CDR3 length, clone size, D gene, CDR3 DNA, CDR3 protein. The D gene is left open where the match is weak. Not all rows give a size; the values are once, few, many and, for expanded clones, a class.

v_call: TRBV6-6; j_call: TRBJ2-7; cdr3_length: 16; clone_size: .; d_call: .; cdr3_nt: TGTGCCAGCAGCCCCGGTGGAGGGGACCCCTCGCACGAGCAGTACTTC; cdr3_aa: CASSPGGGDPSHEQYF
v_call: TRBV5-4; j_call: TRBJ1-1; cdr3_length: 14; clone_size: .; d_call: .; cdr3_nt: TGTGCCAGCAGCTTGGATATCAGCAGCACTGAAGCTTTCTTT; cdr3_aa: CASSLDISSTEAFF
v_call: TRBV30; j_call: TRBJ1-4; cdr3_length: 11; clone_size: .; d_call: .; cdr3_nt: TGTGCCTGGAGTGTAGAGGGGAAACTGTTTTTT; cdr3_aa: CAWSVEGKLFF
v_call: TRBV5-1; j_call: TRBJ2-1; cdr3_length: 15; clone_size: .; d_call: .; cdr3_nt: TGCGCCAGCAGCTTGGGTCTAGACCAATACAATGAGCAGTTCTTC; cdr3_aa: CASSLGLDQYNEQFF
v_call: TRBV18; j_call: TRBJ1-2; cdr3_length: 13; clone_size: .; d_call: .; cdr3_nt: TGTGCCAGCTCACCACAGGGAGAATATGGCTACACCTTC; cdr3_aa: CASSPQGEYGYTF
v_call: TRBV9; j_call: TRBJ2-3; cdr3_length: 15; clone_size: once; d_call: .; cdr3_nt: TGTGCCAGCAGCGCCAAGCGGTCTAGCACAGATACGCAGTATTTT; cdr3_aa: CASSAKRSSTDTQYF
v_call: TRBV5-1; j_call: TRBJ2-3; cdr3_length: 18; clone_size: .; d_call: TRBD2; cdr3_nt: TGCGCCAGCAGCCTACGGACTAGCGGGAGGCTAGGAACAGATACGCAGTATTTT; cdr3_aa: CASSLRTSGRLGTDTQYF
v_call: TRBV4-1; j_call: TRBJ2-5; cdr3_length: 17; clone_size: .; d_call: TRBD1; cdr3_nt: TGCGCCAGCAGCCCCCCCCCGACAGGGCAATTCCAAGAGACCCAGTACTTC; cdr3_aa: CASSPPPTGQFQETQYF
v_call: TRBV4-2; j_call: TRBJ1-1; cdr3_length: 14; clone_size: few; d_call: .; cdr3_nt: TGTGCCAGCAGCCGACCCACAGTGAACACTGAAGCTTTCTTT; cdr3_aa: CASSRPTVNTEAFF
v_call: TRBV5-1; j_call: TRBJ2-5; cdr3_length: 16; clone_size: few; d_call: TRBD2; cdr3_nt: TGCGCCAGCAGCTTGGCTAGCGGGGGGGCTGAAGAGACCCAGTACTTC; cdr3_aa: CASSLASGGAEETQYF
v_call: TRBV4-1; j_call: TRBJ2-2; cdr3_length: 14; clone_size: few; d_call: .; cdr3_nt: TGCGCCAGCAGCCAAGACCGGGGGACCGGGGAGCTGTTTTTT; cdr3_aa: CASSQDRGTGELFF
v_call: TRBV20-1; j_call: TRBJ1-1; cdr3_length: 11; clone_size: .; d_call: .; cdr3_nt: TGCAGTGCTTGGACGAACACTGAAGCTTTCTTT; cdr3_aa: CSAWTNTEAFF
v_call: TRBV27; j_call: TRBJ2-1; cdr3_length: 21; clone_size: .; d_call: .; cdr3_nt: TGTGCCAGCAGTTGGTCTGTGACCGGGACAATTCCTTTTAGCTCCTACAATGAGCAGTTCTTC; cdr3_aa: CASSWSVTGTIPFSSYNEQFF
v_call: TRBV4-2; j_call: TRBJ2-7; cdr3_length: 15; clone_size: .; d_call: .; cdr3_nt: TGTGCCAGCAGCCAAAGCGGGTCAAGCTCCTACGAGCAGTACTTC; cdr3_aa: CASSQSGSSSYEQYF
v_call: TRBV27; j_call: TRBJ2-6; cdr3_length: 14; clone_size: .; d_call: .; cdr3_nt: TGTGCCAGCAGTTTATTAACTGGGGCCAACGTCCTGACTTTC; cdr3_aa: CASSLLTGANVLTF
v_call: TRBV5-1; j_call: TRBJ2-3; cdr3_length: 16; clone_size: .; d_call: .; cdr3_nt: TGCGCCAGCAGCTTGGGGCGGGCCCCTAGCACAGATACGCAGTATTTT; cdr3_aa: CASSLGRAPSTDTQYF
v_call: TRBV28; j_call: TRBJ2-2; cdr3_length: 14; clone_size: .; d_call: .; cdr3_nt: TGTGCCAGCTATCGACAGACGAACACCGGGGAGCTGTTTTTT; cdr3_aa: CASYRQTNTGELFF
v_call: TRBV9; j_call: TRBJ2-2; cdr3_length: 15; clone_size: .; d_call: TRBD2; cdr3_nt: TGTGCCAGCAGCGTAGGAGCGGGAGTAGGCGGGGAGCTGTTTTTT; cdr3_aa: CASSVGAGVGGELFF
v_call: TRBV4-1; j_call: TRBJ2-5; cdr3_length: 16; clone_size: .; d_call: .; cdr3_nt: TGCGCCAGCAGCCCGTACCAGGGTGGGAGAGAAGAGACCCAGTACTTC; cdr3_aa: CASSPYQGGREETQYF
v_call: TRBV30; j_call: TRBJ2-3; cdr3_length: 12; clone_size: .; d_call: .; cdr3_nt: TGTGCCTGGAGTCTGGGTTCAGATACGCAGTATTTT; cdr3_aa: CAWSLGSDTQYF
v_call: TRBV7-8; j_call: TRBJ2-1; cdr3_length: 18; clone_size: .; d_call: TRBD2; cdr3_nt: TGTGCCAGCAGCTTAGCATCCACTAGCGGTCGTAAGGGGTATGAGCAGTTCTTC; cdr3_aa: CASSLASTSGRKGYEQFF
v_call: TRBV6-6; j_call: TRBJ2-7; cdr3_length: 15; clone_size: .; d_call: TRBD1; cdr3_nt: TGTGCCAGCAGTTACTCGATGCAGGGGGCATGGGAGCAGTACTTC; cdr3_aa: CASSYSMQGAWEQYF
v_call: TRBV11-1; j_call: TRBJ2-7; cdr3_length: 11; clone_size: .; d_call: TRBD1; cdr3_nt: TGTGCCAGCAGCTTTGGGGGACAGGCTCACTTC; cdr3_aa: CASSFGGQAHF
v_call: TRBV6-5; j_call: TRBJ1-6; cdr3_length: 13; clone_size: .; d_call: .; cdr3_nt: TGTGCCAGCAGTTCCCAGGTTAATTCACCCCTCCACTTT; cdr3_aa: CASSSQVNSPLHF
v_call: TRBV11-2; j_call: TRBJ1-6; cdr3_length: 17; clone_size: .; d_call: .; cdr3_nt: TGTGCCAGCAGCTTAAATCCCCAGGGCCCCTATAATTCACCCCTCCACTTT; cdr3_aa: CASSLNPQGPYNSPLHF
v_call: TRBV5-8; j_call: TRBJ1-4; cdr3_length: 13; clone_size: .; d_call: .; cdr3_nt: TGTGCCAGCAGCTTGATCAGGGGCGAAAAACTGTTTTTT; cdr3_aa: CASSLIRGEKLFF
v_call: TRBV6-4; j_call: TRBJ2-3; cdr3_length: 14; clone_size: .; d_call: .; cdr3_nt: TGTGCCAGCAGCCCAGGGGGGGCACAAGATACGCAGTATTTT; cdr3_aa: CASSPGGAQDTQYF
v_call: TRBV15; j_call: TRBJ1-2; cdr3_length: 15; clone_size: .; d_call: TRBD1; cdr3_nt: TGTGCCACCAGCAGACCTGACAGGGCTAACTATGGCTACACCTTC; cdr3_aa: CATSRPDRANYGYTF
v_call: TRBV27; j_call: TRBJ2-7; cdr3_length: 15; clone_size: .; d_call: TRBD2; cdr3_nt: TGTGCCAGCAGTTTAGGGCTAGCGGGGGGTTACGAGCAGTACTTC; cdr3_aa: CASSLGLAGGYEQYF
v_call: TRBV5-1; j_call: TRBJ2-7; cdr3_length: 14; clone_size: .; d_call: TRBD1; cdr3_nt: TGCGCCAGCAGCTTGTACAGGGGCCTGGACGAGCAGTACTTC; cdr3_aa: CASSLYRGLDEQYF
v_call: TRBV7-9; j_call: TRBJ2-3; cdr3_length: 17; clone_size: .; d_call: TRBD1; cdr3_nt: TGTGCCAGCAGCTTGGCGGACAGGGGAGTCGGCACAGATACGCAGTATTTT; cdr3_aa: CASSLADRGVGTDTQYF
v_call: TRBV27; j_call: TRBJ1-6; cdr3_length: 14; clone_size: .; d_call: TRBD1; cdr3_nt: TGTGCCAGCAGTTTGGGGACAGGTCCGTCACCCCTCCACTTT; cdr3_aa: CASSLGTGPSPLHF
v_call: TRBV5-6; j_call: TRBJ1-3; cdr3_length: 15; clone_size: .; d_call: .; cdr3_nt: TGTGCCAGCAGCTTGTCACAGCTCTCTGGAAACACCATATATTTT; cdr3_aa: CASSLSQLSGNTIYF
v_call: TRBV28; j_call: TRBJ2-2; cdr3_length: 12; clone_size: .; d_call: .; cdr3_nt: TGTGCCAGCAGTTTGAGGGTTGGGGAGCTGTTTTTT; cdr3_aa: CASSLRVGELFF
v_call: TRBV4-1; j_call: TRBJ2-5; cdr3_length: 14; clone_size: .; d_call: .; cdr3_nt: TGCGCCAGCAGCCCCCAGGGGCTCGGGGAGACCCAGTACTTC; cdr3_aa: CASSPQGLGETQYF
v_call: TRBV9; j_call: TRBJ2-7; cdr3_length: 15; clone_size: .; d_call: TRBD1; cdr3_nt: TGTGCCAGCAGCGCCAGGTGGGACAGCTCCCTCGAGCAGTACTTC; cdr3_aa: CASSARWDSSLEQYF
v_call: TRBV18; j_call: TRBJ1-1; cdr3_length: 14; clone_size: .; d_call: .; cdr3_nt: TGTGCCAGCTCAAACGGGGGCGCAAACACTGAAGCTTTCTTT; cdr3_aa: CASSNGGANTEAFF
v_call: TRBV28; j_call: TRBJ2-7; cdr3_length: 14; clone_size: .; d_call: TRBD2; cdr3_nt: TGTGCCAGCAGCCCTAGCGGAGACTCCTACGAGCAGTACTTC; cdr3_aa: CASSPSGDSYEQYF
v_call: TRBV2; j_call: TRBJ2-5; cdr3_length: 14; clone_size: .; d_call: .; cdr3_nt: TGTGCCAGCAGAGCCACCAACGGAGTAGAGACCCAGTACTTC; cdr3_aa: CASRATNGVETQYF
v_call: TRBV28; j_call: TRBJ1-1; cdr3_length: 12; clone_size: few; d_call: .; cdr3_nt: TGTGCCAGCAGTTTTCTGGGTACTGAAGCTTTCTTT; cdr3_aa: CASSFLGTEAFF
v_call: TRBV7-2; j_call: TRBJ2-3; cdr3_length: 18; clone_size: .; d_call: TRBD2; cdr3_nt: TGTGCCAGCAGCTTAGGGGCTTTACTAGCGGGGGGGCGGAATACGCAGTATTTT; cdr3_aa: CASSLGALLAGGRNTQYF
v_call: TRBV10-3; j_call: TRBJ2-1; cdr3_length: 15; clone_size: .; d_call: .; cdr3_nt: TGTGCCATCAGTGAGTCGGGGGGTTCCTACAATGAGCAGTTCTTC; cdr3_aa: CAISESGGSYNEQFF
v_call: TRBV6-5; j_call: TRBJ2-7; cdr3_length: 15; clone_size: .; d_call: .; cdr3_nt: TGTGCCAGCAGTTACTCGATGGACACCAGCTACGAGCAGTACTTC; cdr3_aa: CASSYSMDTSYEQYF
v_call: TRBV28; j_call: TRBJ1-4; cdr3_length: 15; clone_size: .; d_call: TRBD1; cdr3_nt: TGTGCCAGCAGTTCGGCAGGGGGCGGGGGTGAAAAACTGTTTTTT; cdr3_aa: CASSSAGGGGEKLFF
v_call: TRBV7-3; j_call: TRBJ1-5; cdr3_length: 15; clone_size: .; d_call: .; cdr3_nt: TGTGCCAGCATCCCCGGGGGGGGGCCCGATCAGCCCCAGCATTTT; cdr3_aa: CASIPGGGPDQPQHF
v_call: TRBV18; j_call: TRBJ2-7; cdr3_length: 13; clone_size: .; d_call: TRBD2; cdr3_nt: TGTGCCAGCTCACCAAGCGGGAGCTACGAGCAGTACTTC; cdr3_aa: CASSPSGSYEQYF
v_call: TRBV4-1; j_call: TRBJ2-7; cdr3_length: 15; clone_size: .; d_call: .; cdr3_nt: TGCGCCAGCAGTCCAGAACAAAGCGGACCCTACGAGCAGTACTTC; cdr3_aa: CASSPEQSGPYEQYF
v_call: TRBV19; j_call: TRBJ2-2; cdr3_length: 15; clone_size: .; d_call: TRBD1; cdr3_nt: TGTGCCAGTAGCGTCGACAGGGTAAACACCGGGGAGCTGTTTTTT; cdr3_aa: CASSVDRVNTGELFF
v_call: TRBV30; j_call: TRBJ1-3; cdr3_length: 14; clone_size: .; d_call: .; cdr3_nt: TGTGCCTGGACCGTAGGGGGGCAAGGAAACACCATATATTTT; cdr3_aa: CAWTVGGQGNTIYF
v_call: TRBV6-6; j_call: TRBJ1-1; cdr3_length: 15; clone_size: .; d_call: TRBD1; cdr3_nt: TGTGCCAGCAATCGGGGACAGGAGATGAACACTGAAGCTTTCTTT; cdr3_aa: CASNRGQEMNTEAFF
v_call: TRBV6-5; j_call: TRBJ2-5; cdr3_length: 12; clone_size: .; d_call: .; cdr3_nt: TGTGCCAGCAGCGGGGTAAAAGAGACCCAGTACTTC; cdr3_aa: CASSGVKETQYF
v_call: TRBV9; j_call: TRBJ2-1; cdr3_length: 16; clone_size: .; d_call: TRBD2; cdr3_nt: TGTGCCAGCAGCGCCCCCCGGGAGGGCCTTTTGTATGAGCAGTTCTTC; cdr3_aa: CASSAPREGLLYEQFF
v_call: TRBV5-1; j_call: TRBJ2-7; cdr3_length: 15; clone_size: .; d_call: TRBD1; cdr3_nt: TGCGCCAGCAGCTTTACGGGACAGTACCCCTACGAGCAGTACTTC; cdr3_aa: CASSFTGQYPYEQYF
v_call: TRBV7-9; j_call: TRBJ2-7; cdr3_length: 13; clone_size: few; d_call: .; cdr3_nt: TGTGCCAGCACGCTAGGGGGAAGGGACGAGCAGTACTTC; cdr3_aa: CASTLGGRDEQYF
v_call: TRBV5-1; j_call: TRBJ2-5; cdr3_length: 13; clone_size: .; d_call: .; cdr3_nt: TGCGCCAGCAGCTTGCTAGTAAGAGAGACCCAGTACTTC; cdr3_aa: CASSLLVRETQYF
v_call: TRBV4-3; j_call: TRBJ2-7; cdr3_length: 15; clone_size: .; d_call: TRBD1; cdr3_nt: TGCGCCAGCAGCCAAGGGGCAGGGGGTAGGTACGAGCAGTACTTC; cdr3_aa: CASSQGAGGRYEQYF
v_call: TRBV7-2; j_call: TRBJ2-3; cdr3_length: 14; clone_size: .; d_call: .; cdr3_nt: TGTGCCAGCAGCCCTTCAAGGTCCCCAGATACGCAGTATTTT; cdr3_aa: CASSPSRSPDTQYF
v_call: TRBV2; j_call: TRBJ1-4; cdr3_length: 15; clone_size: .; d_call: .; cdr3_nt: TGTGCCAGCAGTGCATTGCGGGCCGGAGTTGAAAAACTGTTTTTT; cdr3_aa: CASSALRAGVEKLFF
v_call: TRBV5-4; j_call: TRBJ2-3; cdr3_length: 16; clone_size: .; d_call: .; cdr3_nt: TGTGCCAGCAGCTCATTTATAAACTTCGGCACAGATACGCAGTATTTT; cdr3_aa: CASSSFINFGTDTQYF
v_call: TRBV10-1; j_call: TRBJ1-2; cdr3_length: 15; clone_size: .; d_call: .; cdr3_nt: TGCGCCAGCAGTGAGTCTGCGACAGGCCCCTATGGCTACACCTTC; cdr3_aa: CASSESATGPYGYTF